This TCR beta chain was sequenced during a study of blood T cell repertoires in COVID-19. Looking at the study overall: Collection of acute and convalescent COVID-19 samples took place in the United States, Italy and Spain. PBMCs, B-cell-depleted T cells, or T cells were the source of the cDNA or gDNA that made up the material.

Germline values: CDR1 SEHNR, CDR2 FQNEAQ (reference sequence). This CDR3 is built from 12 residues. V was clipped by 0 bases and J by 8 bases, with 7 bases between them. Assay used: immunoSEQ multiplex PCR; TCRdb lists only in-frame clones, some missing. This table has some 180,000 clones, around four fifths appearing once. The source of this sequence is a woman aged 70-85 years who had recovered from COVID-19. Sequencing used peripheral blood. The chain employs TRBV7-9 and TRBJ1-2; a possible D gene is TRBD1 (5 bases). The CDR3 nucleotides are TGTGCCAGCAGCTTAGCCCGGGGGGGCTACACCTTC. Protein: CASSLARGGYTF.